This passage covers 15 T cell receptor beta chains from one sample sequenced in a study of blood T cells in healthy people across ages (dated by TCRdb to the mid-2010s). The library was generated by 5' RACE. Sequencing took place on an Illumina HiSeq 2500. A second PCR of about 7 to 12 cycles was performed with a sample-barcoded 5' primer and a J-beta primer mix. TCRdb handled the public reads itself, with Q25 trimming in fastp and clone calling in MiXCR, and kept productive beta chains. Here each entry gathers all rows of one CDR3 protein and keeps the most common genes and DNA. For this sample the table gives 550,000 to 800,000 distinct CDR3 sequences, of which roughly 32% were detected only once. Of the sample, 15% to 19% falls within the top ten clones. Source material: blood. The receptors were gathered from a woman older than 75 in good health. Donor details come from another sample of the same person, matched by shared clones.

This clonotype was counted ten times or more. This sequence joins TRBV5-1 and TRBJ2-5; D ambiguous. This CDR3 has 14 residues. CDR1 is SGHRS and CDR2 is YFSETQ in the germline V gene. Trimming cost V 4 bases and J 5 bases, with 15 bases left between them. The CDR3 reads CASSPMRFRETQYF. The CDR3 region has the DNA TGCGCCAGCAGCCCTATGCGGTTTCGGGAGACCCAGTACTTC.

The table lists this clonotype with many counts. The gene calls are TRBV7-9 and TRBJ2-3, with D uncertain. V lost 7 bases to trimming and J lost 5 bases, with 7 bases between them. The CDR3 totals 11 residues. The V gene's germline CDR1 is SEHNR and CDR2 FQNEAQ (reference sequence). The CDR3 reads CASTSLDTQYF. CDR3 nucleotide sequence: TGTGCCAGCACCTCTCTAGATACGCAGTATTTT.

This clonotype was counted many times. The chain combines TRBV6-1 with TRBJ1-1, with a weak D call TRBD1 (6 bases). CDR1 is MNHNS and CDR2 is SASEGT in the germline V gene. This CDR3 contains 17 residues. Trimming took off 8 bases at V and 0 bases at J, with 22 bases between the two ends. For the CDR3, the DNA is TGTGCCAGCTCCCCATCCCCAGGGGCTCCCATGAACACTGAAGCTTTCTTT. Amino acids: CASSPSPGAPMNTEAFF.

This clonotype was counted between two and nine times. The chain carries TRBV30 and TRBJ1-2; D possibly corresponds to TRBD1 (6 bases). CDR3 length: 13 amino acids. Germline V gene sequence: CDR1 GTSNPN, CDR2 SVGIG (reference sequence). Trimming took 2 bases from V and 8 from J, leaving 15 bases between them. CDR3 region: CAWSNRARTGYTF. CDR3 sequence (DNA): TGTGCCTGGAGTAACAGGGCCCGGACGGGCTACACCTTC.

This clonotype was seen repeatedly, ten times or more. Given a much more abundant clone one base away, this may be a read error. V is TRBV20-1 and J is TRBJ2-5; D is perhaps TRBD1 (5 bases). Trimming pared 3 bases from V and 3 bases from J, leaving 14 bases between. The CDR3 extends over 14 amino acids. Germline CDR1 is DFQATT and CDR2 is SNEGSKA (reference sequence). CDR3 DNA: TGCAGTGCTAGCTGCGGACACTACGAAGAGACCCAGTACTTC. This translates into CSASCGHYEETQYF.

This chain connects TRBV14 to TRBJ2-7; D uncertain. Germline lookup yields CDR1 SGHDN and CDR2 FVKESK. Between the trimmed V and J ends, which lost 0 bases and 3 bases, there was a span of 12 bases. The CDR3 spans 15 residues. CDR3 DNA: TGTGCCAGCAGCCAAGATAGCCAATTCCTCTACGAGCAGTACTTC. Protein: CASSQDSQFLYEQYF.

The CDR3 nucleotides read TGTGCCAGCAGCGTAGTGGGAGGGGGCAACACCGGGGAGCTGTTTTTT. This sequence encodes CASSVVGGGNTGELFF. V gene TRBV9 combines with J gene TRBJ2-2, with D perhaps assigned TRBD1 or TRBD2 (7 bases each). Germline lookup yields CDR1 SGDLS and CDR2 YYNGEE. V shed 0 bases and J shed 2 bases, with 11 bases lying between them. This CDR3 is built from 16 residues.

This clonotype was counted ten times or more. The chain combines TRBV30 with TRBJ2-3, with D possibly being TRBD1 (6 bases). Trimming took off 2 bases at V and 3 bases at J, with 12 bases between the two ends. The CDR3 extends over 14 amino acids. Germline V gene data show CDR1 as GTSNPN and CDR2 as SVGIG (reference sequence). CDR3 sequence reads: CAWSQQGGTDTQYF. CDR3 coding DNA: TGTGCCTGGAGTCAACAGGGCGGTACAGATACGCAGTATTTT.

In this sample, this clonotype turned up a few times. The chain combines TRBV2 with TRBJ2-2, with a tentative D call TRBD1 (6 bases). Germline V gives CDR1 SNHLY, CDR2 FYNNEI. V dropped 6 bases and J dropped 4 bases, with 12 bases sitting between them. The CDR3 totals 14 residues. CDR3 nucleotides: TGTGCCAGCAGGGAGACAGGTATCACCGGGGAGCTGTTTTTT. Its protein is CASRETGITGELFF.

This clonotype has more than one count but fewer than ten. The chain employs TRBV5-1 and TRBJ1-1; D may be TRBD1 (5 bases). The CDR3 extends over 14 amino acids. With 3 bases removed from V and 1 base from J, the gap between germline ends came to 10 bases. Germline CDR1 is SGHRS and CDR2 is YFSETQ. CDR3 sequence reads: CASSSGPANTEAFF. The CDR3 DNA is TGCGCCAGCAGCTCGGGGCCTGCGAACACTGAAGCTTTCTTT.

This clonotype showed up many times. The chain is built from TRBV30 and TRBJ1-2; unclear D gene. This CDR3 spans 13 amino acids. Germline assignment: CDR1 GTSNPN and CDR2 SVGIG (reference sequence). Trimming pared 0 bases from V and 5 bases from J, leaving 10 bases between. CDR3 sequence (DNA): TGTGCCTGGAGTGTAGGGCTGCAGTATGGCTACACCTTC. This translates into CAWSVGLQYGYTF.

Details on this clonotype: A much larger clone lies one base from this, so it may be a read error. The chain combines TRBV9 with TRBJ2-1; no clear D. Germline CDR1 reads SGDLS; CDR2 reads YYNGEE. This CDR3 is 14 amino acids long. V dropped 0 bases and J dropped 10 bases, with 14 bases sitting between them. The DNA of the CDR3 is TGTGCCAGCAGCGTAGACAGTCAAACCTACGAGCAGTTCTTC. Translation gives CASSVDSQTYEQFF.

The sample holds many counts of this clonotype. The V gene is TRBV5-1, the J gene TRBJ2-3; the D is unclear. Looked up from germline, CDR1 is SGHRS and CDR2 is YFSETQ. The CDR3 spans 14 residues. Trimming took off 3 bases at V and 4 bases at J, with 12 bases between the two ends. The CDR3 coding sequence is TGCGCCAGCAGCTACGCAGCAGGCCCAGATACGCAGTATTTT. Residues: CASSYAAGPDTQYF.

The sample holds a few counts of this clonotype. The chain recombines TRBV30 with TRBJ1-4; tentative D call: TRBD1 (5 bases). Germline V lookup: CDR1 GTSNPN, CDR2 SVGIG (reference sequence). Trimming shortened V by 0 bases and J by 4 bases, and 6 bases separated the two germline ends. This CDR3 region has 13 residues. CDR3 loop: CAWSVQVNEKLFF. DNA of the CDR3: TGTGCCTGGAGTGTACAGGTTAATGAAAAACTGTTTTTT.

The chain couples TRBV21-1 to TRBJ2-6; the table gives TRBD1 as D, unverified against the DNA. TRBV21-1 is given as a pseudogene. This CDR3 contains 18 residues. The DNA of the CDR3 is TGTGCCAGCAGCTTCCGGGACAGGGACCCCTCTGGGGCCAACGTCCTGACTTTC. It yields the protein CASSFRDRDPSGANVLTF.